This T cell receptor beta chain was profiled in a study of blood T cell repertoires in COVID-19. Background on the study: Acute and convalescent COVID-19 specimens originated in the United States, Italy and Spain. Sample material is recorded as cDNA or gDNA derived from T cells, B-cell-depleted T cells, or PBMCs.

Germline-derived CDR1 and CDR2 are LNHDA and SQIVND (reference sequence). V lost 5 bases, J lost 5 bases, and 19 bases stayed unmatched. The CDR3 runs to 18 residues. Per the authors' pipeline: Cell counts per sample came from amplifying reference gene primers. TCRdb keeps only in-frame clones here, not all; method: immunoSEQ multiplex PCR. That table furnishes V, J and clone size, whereas the DNA furnished D and trimming. The table shows more than 70,000 clones, with roughly 87% occurring only once. The sequence was obtained from a woman between 45 and 60 years old with active or convalescent COVID-19. The sequenced sample consisted of peripheral blood. V usage is TRBV19 and J usage is TRBJ2-5, with 8 bases that match TRBD1. This chain's CDR3 is CASSFRYGRGRELETQYF. The CDR3 nucleotides are TGTGCCAGTAGTTTCCGGTACGGCAGGGGGCGTGAGTTGGAGACCCAGTACTTC.